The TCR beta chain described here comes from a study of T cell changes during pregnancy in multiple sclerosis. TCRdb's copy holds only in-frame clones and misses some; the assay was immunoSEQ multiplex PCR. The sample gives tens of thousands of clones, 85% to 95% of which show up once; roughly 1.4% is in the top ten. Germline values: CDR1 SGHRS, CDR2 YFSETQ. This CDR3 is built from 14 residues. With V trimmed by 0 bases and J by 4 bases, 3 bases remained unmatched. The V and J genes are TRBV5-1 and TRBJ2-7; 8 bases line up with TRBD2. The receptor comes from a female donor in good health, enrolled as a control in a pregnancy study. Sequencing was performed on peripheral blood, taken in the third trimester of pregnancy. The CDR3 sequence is CASSLEQRGYEQYF. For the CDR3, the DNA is TGCGCCAGCAGCTTGGAACAGCGGGGGTACGAGCAGTACTTC.